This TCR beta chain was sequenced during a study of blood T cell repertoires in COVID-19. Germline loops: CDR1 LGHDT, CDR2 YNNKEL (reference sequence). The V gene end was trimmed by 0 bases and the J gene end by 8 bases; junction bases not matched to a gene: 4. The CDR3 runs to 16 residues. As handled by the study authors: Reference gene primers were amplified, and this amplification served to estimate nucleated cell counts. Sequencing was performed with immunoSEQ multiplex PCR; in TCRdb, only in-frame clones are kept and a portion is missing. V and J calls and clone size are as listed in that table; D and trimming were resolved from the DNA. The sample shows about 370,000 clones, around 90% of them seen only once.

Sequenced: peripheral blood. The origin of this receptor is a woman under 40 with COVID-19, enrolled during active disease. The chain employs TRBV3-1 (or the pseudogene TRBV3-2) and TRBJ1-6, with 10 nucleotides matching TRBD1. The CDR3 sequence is CASSQEGTGVHSPLHF. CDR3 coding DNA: TGTGCCAGCAGCCAAGAAGGGACAGGGGTTCATTCACCCCTCCACTTT.